A selection of T cell receptor beta chains follows, all from one sample in a study of sequential checkpoint blockade in melanoma. Only in-frame clones appear in the TCRdb table, and some are missing; sequencing was by immunoSEQ multiplex PCR. The sample records some 2,000 clones, about 20% being singletons. Sample: tumor tissue (inferred from file names), taken from a patient given nivolumab and ipilimumab in sequence. These receptors were collected from a human donor with melanoma. The conserved cysteine and the conserved F or W are not part of the CDR3 here. The D gene is left open where the match is weak. Not all rows give a size; the values are once, few, many and, for expanded clones, a class.

d_gene: .; abundance: medium-sized; v_gene: TRBV11-3; CDR3aa: ASSYDPPGTGELF
d_gene: TRBD1; abundance: few; v_gene: TRBV19; CDR3aa: ARRTGAIPATNEKLF
d_gene: TRBD2; abundance: few; v_gene: TRBV6-7; CDR3aa: ASRRISGGTDTQY
d_gene: .; abundance: few; v_gene: TRBV11-3; CDR3aa: ASSLETANTGELF
d_gene: .; abundance: once; v_gene: TRBV25-1; CDR3aa: ASSDLWGANEQF
d_gene: .; abundance: .; v_gene: TRBV19; CDR3aa: ASFQGRTNYGYT
d_gene: TRBD2; abundance: .; v_gene: TRBV28; CDR3aa: ASSLLAGGPNLDTQY
d_gene: .; abundance: .; v_gene: TRBV19; CDR3aa: ASSIGQLNQPQH
d_gene: .; abundance: medium-sized; v_gene: TRBV6-8; CDR3aa: ASSSVPGSPLH
d_gene: .; abundance: .; v_gene: TRBV11-3; CDR3aa: ASSSTGTGPYEQY
d_gene: .; abundance: .; v_gene: TRBV19; CDR3aa: ASSIGAGQETQY
d_gene: TRBD1; abundance: .; v_gene: TRBV5-1; CDR3aa: ASSRTGTTGELF
d_gene: .; abundance: .; v_gene: TRBV19; CDR3aa: ASSILLTSEHEQY
d_gene: .; abundance: .; v_gene: TRBV29-1; CDR3aa: SVTTQTYEQY
d_gene: TRBD1; abundance: .; v_gene: TRBV14; CDR3aa: ASSQTGVGQPQH
d_gene: .; abundance: few; v_gene: TRBV18; CDR3aa: ASSPGDQRLGGYT
d_gene: .; abundance: medium-sized; v_gene: TRBV9; CDR3aa: ASSVSGNTEAF
d_gene: .; abundance: many; v_gene: TRBV7-2; CDR3aa: ASSQMGRMEQF
d_gene: .; abundance: .; v_gene: TRBV9; CDR3aa: ASSVGGGRVGNEQF
d_gene: .; abundance: medium-sized; v_gene: TRBV11-3; CDR3aa: ASSLNTGSTDTQY
d_gene: .; abundance: .; v_gene: TRBV30; CDR3aa: AWTSGNTIY
d_gene: .; abundance: .; v_gene: TRBV19; CDR3aa: ASKGNNGYT
d_gene: .; abundance: .; v_gene: TRBV19; CDR3aa: ASSMQGVNEQF
d_gene: .; abundance: .; v_gene: TRBV14; CDR3aa: ASTRDSGNTIY
d_gene: .; abundance: .; v_gene: TRBV18; CDR3aa: ASSPVGRNTGELF
d_gene: TRBD1; abundance: many; v_gene: TRBV11-3; CDR3aa: ASSLYGQGLENTEAF
d_gene: TRBD2; abundance: .; v_gene: TRBV6-8; CDR3aa: ASSWGGYNEQF
d_gene: .; abundance: .; v_gene: TRBV9; CDR3aa: ASSGQSNQPQH
d_gene: .; abundance: few; v_gene: TRBV6-8; CDR3aa: ASSYFPGLQETQY
d_gene: .; abundance: .; v_gene: TRBV5-1; CDR3aa: ASSLRGRSDSPLH
d_gene: .; abundance: once; v_gene: TRBV5-1; CDR3aa: ASSLETRSLSSYNSPLH
d_gene: .; abundance: many; v_gene: TRBV1; CDR3aa: ASSLVPTPEEETQY
d_gene: TRBD1; abundance: .; v_gene: TRBV12-5; CDR3aa: ASAKGGTVGELF
d_gene: TRBD1; abundance: .; v_gene: TRBV19; CDR3aa: ASKTPPTGPGLHSNQPQH
d_gene: TRBD1; abundance: hyperexpanded; v_gene: TRBV28; CDR3aa: ASSRDRGLRELF
d_gene: .; abundance: .; v_gene: TRBV5-1; CDR3aa: ASSSGTDIYYEQY
d_gene: .; abundance: medium-sized; v_gene: TRBV11-3; CDR3aa: ASSVMPGNTEAF
d_gene: .; abundance: .; v_gene: TRBV30; CDR3aa: AWSPSSNEQF
d_gene: .; abundance: many; v_gene: TRBV11-3; CDR3aa: ASSRASISGNTIY
d_gene: .; abundance: many; v_gene: TRBV11-3; CDR3aa: ASSLAGRNTGELF
d_gene: TRBD1; abundance: many; v_gene: TRBV11-3; CDR3aa: ASSSRTGPGGNTIY
d_gene: .; abundance: .; v_gene: TRBV6-8; CDR3aa: ASSFRGATEAF
d_gene: .; abundance: few; v_gene: TRBV28; CDR3aa: ASSLQMLDTQY
d_gene: .; abundance: few; v_gene: TRBV6-8; CDR3aa: AISGPREGYEQY
d_gene: TRBD2; abundance: hyperexpanded; v_gene: TRBV9; CDR3aa: ASSVAGGFTEQF
d_gene: .; abundance: few; v_gene: TRBV6-8; CDR3aa: ASSSYERYEQY
d_gene: .; abundance: medium-sized; v_gene: TRBV11-3; CDR3aa: ASSSSPGPTNEKLF
d_gene: .; abundance: few; v_gene: TRBV6-8; CDR3aa: ASSYSFSLETQY
d_gene: .; abundance: .; v_gene: TRBV5-1; CDR3aa: ASSSGGTGWNTEAF
d_gene: .; abundance: .; v_gene: TRBV12-5; CDR3aa: ASTPGQPNSPLH
d_gene: .; abundance: .; v_gene: TRBV29-1; CDR3aa: SALSKEKNTEAF
d_gene: .; abundance: .; v_gene: TRBV19; CDR3aa: ASSMRGSGANVLT
d_gene: TRBD2; abundance: large; v_gene: TRBV15; CDR3aa: ATSRVAGGTYEQY
d_gene: TRBD1; abundance: .; v_gene: TRBV28; CDR3aa: ASSFQQGATEAF